The 14 T cell receptor beta chains below were found in one sample sequenced in a study of post-analysis software for immune sequencing data. The study, taken as a whole, reports: Controls showed lower frequencies than patients for roughly 5 TRBV segments, and TRBV5-6, TRBV5-1 and TRBV20-1 were among these.

Each TCR beta cDNA library carried unique molecular identifiers. MiXCR, applied by TCRdb to the PCR reads, yields one record per CDR3 protein. The sample lists about 540,000 distinct CDR3 sequences, roughly 34% seen once, with approximately 6% in the top ten. No cognate antigen is known for these TCRs. Sequencing was carried out using blood. Source of these receptors: a girl younger than 18 with multiple sclerosis.

A few counts support this clonotype. This rearrangement joins TRBV10-3 to TRBJ2-1; 10 bases are a match to TRBD1. Germline V gives CDR1 ENHRY, CDR2 SYGVKD. J gave up 6 bases and V 10 bases, and 6 bases lay outside the gene matches. The CDR3 runs 13 residues. The CDR3 protein is CATRDRGGNEQFF. Here the CDR3 DNA reads TGTGCCACGAGGGACAGGGGTGGCAATGAGCAGTTCTTC.

This clonotype was detected a few times. The V and J genes are TRBV9 and TRBJ2-1; 8 positions match TRBD2. Trimming removed 0 bases from V and 7 bases from J; junction bases left unmatched: 9. CDR3 length equals 16 residues. Germline loops: CDR1 SGDLS, CDR2 YYNGEE. The CDR3 reads CASSVATGGGQNEQFF. In DNA, the CDR3 is TGTGCCAGCAGCGTAGCTACCGGGGGGGGCCAGAATGAGCAGTTCTTC. Drawing the rest from reference TRBV9 and TRBJ2-1, the complete variable domain is DSGVTQTPKHLITATGQRVTLRCSPRSGDLSVYWYQQSLDQGLQFLIQYYNGEERAKGNILERFSAQQFPDLHSELNLSSLELGDSALYFCASSVATGGGQNEQFFGPGTRLTVL.

In its sample, this clonotype was seen a few times. The chain has TRBV29-1 and TRBJ2-5, with 9 bases matching TRBD2. V was pared by 8 bases and J by 1 base, with 2 bases of the junction left unmatched. The V gene's germline CDR1 is SQVTM and CDR2 ANQGSEA. CDR3 length: 12 amino acids. CDR3 DNA: TGCAGCTGGGGACTAGCCCAAGAGACCCAGTACTTC. Its translation is CSWGLAQETQYF.

The chain employs TRBV4-1 and TRBJ2-3; D not certain. Per the germline V gene, CDR1 is MGHRA and CDR2 is YSYEKL. Trimming took off 0 bases at V and 6 bases at J, with 16 bases between the two ends. The CDR3 length is 16 residues. CDR3 coding DNA: TGCGCCAGCAGCCAAGATCTGTACGCCTCGGCGGATACGCAGTATTTT. Residues: CASSQDLYASADTQYF.

Regarding this clonotype: A junction boundary mismatches the germline segment, possibly from a read error. The chain is built from TRBV20-1 and TRBJ2-3, with unresolved D. This CDR3 contains 16 residues. Germline V gives CDR1 DFQATT, CDR2 SNEGSKA (reference sequence). The CDR3 is CSARDQVGSWPDTRYF. The DNA of the CDR3 is TGCAGTGCTAGAGATCAAGTGGGGTCGTGGCCAGATACGCGGTATTTT.

CDR3 DNA sequence: TGTGCCAGCATTTCCTACCGGAGGGATACGCAGTATTTT. Protein sequence: CASISYRRDTQYF. The V call is TRBV28, the J call TRBJ2-3; possible D gene TRBD2, 5 bases. The ends were cut back, 7 bases at V and 6 bases at J, with 14 bases in the middle. The CDR3 is 13 amino acids. The V gene's germline CDR1 is MDHEN and CDR2 SYDVKM.

The chain recombines TRBV7-9 with TRBJ2-7; D unresolved. With 2 bases removed from V and 5 bases from J, the gap between germline ends came to 7 bases. Germline V gene data show CDR1 as SEHNR and CDR2 as FQNEAQ (reference sequence). This CDR3 comprises 12 residues. Written as DNA, the CDR3 is TGTGCCAGCAGCTTAACAAGGGACGAGCAGTACTTC. Its translation is CASSLTRDEQYF.

This clonotype was recorded at least ten times. The genes are TRBV5-1 and TRBJ2-4, with 8 bases that match TRBD2. The germline V gene encodes CDR1 SGHRS and CDR2 YFSETQ. The CDR3 loop spans 16 amino acids. J gave up 0 bases and V 4 bases, and 6 bases lay outside the gene matches. As DNA, the CDR3 is TGCGCCAGCAGCGGGGGGAGCGGGGGAGCCAAAAACATTCAGTACTTC. It codes for CASSGGSGGAKNIQYF.

The chain links TRBV7-8 to TRBJ2-1; possibly TRBD1 for D (6 bases). Germline assignment: CDR1 SGHVS and CDR2 FQNEAQ. The germline V and J ends were trimmed by 3 bases and 0 bases, with 12 bases remaining between them. CDR3 length equals 16 residues. The CDR3 coding sequence is TGTGCCAGCAGCTTGATACAGGGAATCTCCTACAATGAGCAGTTCTTC. Its translation is CASSLIQGISYNEQFF.

This clonotype was counted only a few times. V gene TRBV7-2 combines with J gene TRBJ2-1; D gene ambiguous. CDR3 length: 15 amino acids. The germline gives CDR1 SGHTA, CDR2 FQGNSA. The V end was cut by 1 base, the J end by 7 bases, with 14 bases between. The DNA for the CDR3 is TGTGCCAGCAGCTTAGAAGGCTACCCTCGGAATGAGCAGTTCTTC. Protein sequence: CASSLEGYPRNEQFF.

This clonotype was seen a few times. The genes are TRBV4-1 and TRBJ2-7; TRBD1 agrees at 7 bases. CDR1 is MGHRA, CDR2 YSYEKL, per germline. The junction had 5 bases not matched to a gene; V was cut back by 3 bases and J by 3 bases. This CDR3 spans 14 amino acids. In nucleotides, the CDR3 is TGCGCCAGCAGCCATCCGGGACAGCGCTACGAGCAGTACTTC. The encoded protein is CASSHPGQRYEQYF.

This clonotype was detected only a few times. This chain uses TRBV7-2 with TRBJ2-5; 13 bases fit TRBD2. Trimming at V came to 5 bases and at J to 12 bases, leaving 9 bases not matched to a gene. The CDR3 runs 14 residues. CDR1 SGHTA and CDR2 FQGNSA come from the germline V gene. The CDR3 DNA sequence: TGTGCCAGCAGCCGGACTAGCGGGGGCTATATGGAGTACTTC. Encoded protein: CASSRTSGGYMEYF. The complete variable domain, with remaining parts taken from reference TRBV7-2 and TRBJ2-5, reads GAGVSQSPSNKVTEKGKDVELRCDPISGHTALYWYRQSLGQGLEFLIYFQGNSAPDKSGLPSDRFSAERTGGSVSTLTIQRTQQEDSAVYLCASSRTSGGYMEYFGPGTRLLVL.

The chain couples TRBV5-1 to TRBJ1-1; D gene uncertain. V dropped 1 base and J dropped 3 bases, with 13 bases sitting between them. The germline V gene has CDR1 SGHRS and CDR2 YFSETQ. This CDR3 contains 15 residues. The CDR3 DNA is TGCGCCAGCAGCTTGATGCGGGAGGCGGACACTGAAGCTTTCTTT. Protein sequence: CASSLMREADTEAFF.

The CDR3 DNA is TGTGCCACCACCAGGGACATTGCAGGGGAGACCCAGTACTTC. This sequence encodes CATTRDIAGETQYF. The chain carries TRBV15 and TRBJ2-5; a weak D match, TRBD1 (6 bases). The CDR3 length is 14 residues. The V gene's germline CDR1 is LNHNV and CDR2 YYDKDF (reference sequence). The ends were cut back, 7 bases at V and 5 bases at J, with 17 bases in the middle.